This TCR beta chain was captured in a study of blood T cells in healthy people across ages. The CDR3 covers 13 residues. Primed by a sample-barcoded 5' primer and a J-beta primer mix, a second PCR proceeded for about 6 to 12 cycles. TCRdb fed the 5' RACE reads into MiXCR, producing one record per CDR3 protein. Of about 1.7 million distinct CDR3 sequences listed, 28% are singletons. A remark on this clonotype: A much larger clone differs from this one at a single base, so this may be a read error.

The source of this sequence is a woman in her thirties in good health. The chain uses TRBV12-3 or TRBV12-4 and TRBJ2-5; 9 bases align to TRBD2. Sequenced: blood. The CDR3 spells CTSSYQREAAQYF. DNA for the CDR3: TGTACCAGCAGTTACCAGCGGGAGGCTGCGCAGTACTTC.